These T cell receptor beta chains were read from a single sample in a study of a mutant IDH1 vaccine in newly diagnosed glioma. The method was immunoSEQ multiplex PCR; TCRdb's version includes in-frame clones alone and lacks a portion of them. Here the sample spans 29,000 or so clones, approximately 80% being singletons. These TCRs' antigens remain unknown. The specimen comprised PBMCs, sampled from a glioma patient whose treatment included an IDH1 peptide vaccine. These TCRs come from a woman younger than 30 with glioma. Both conserved end residues are part of each CDR3. D genes are given only for firm matches. Not every row has a clone size; where given, it reads once, few, many or a size class.

.	TRBV19	TRBJ2-6	TRBD1	CASSFRTGAGANVLTF	TGTGCCAGTAGTTTCCGGACAGGGGCTGGGGCCAACGTCCTGACTTTC
.	TRBV29-1	TRBJ2-3	.	CSVGGLTDTQYF	TGCAGCGTTGGCGGGCTTACTGATACGCAGTATTTT
.	TRBV5-6	TRBJ1-2	.	CASSLVFGGSNGYTF	TGTGCCAGCAGCTTGGTCTTCGGGGGATCAAATGGCTACACCTTC
.	TRBV6-5	TRBJ1-2	TRBD1	CASSYSQGGDYGYTF	TGTGCCAGCAGTTACTCGCAGGGGGGCGACTATGGCTACACCTTC
.	TRBV5-1	TRBJ2-7	TRBD1	CASSETQGINSYEQYF	TGCGCCAGCAGCGAAACACAGGGGATTAACTCCTACGAGCAGTACTTC
.	TRBV7-2	TRBJ2-5	.	CASSLGGGPGGQYF	TGTGCCAGCAGCTTAGGTGGGGGGCCCGGGGGCCAGTACTTC
.	TRBV5-4	TRBJ1-2	.	CASSLFAYGYTF	TGTGCCAGCAGCTTGTTCGCCTATGGCTACACCTTC
.	TRBV27	TRBJ2-6	.	CASSSTGRLSSGANVLTF	TGTGCCAGCAGTTCGACCGGGCGGCTATCCTCTGGGGCCAACGTCCTGACTTTC
few	TRBV5-4	TRBJ2-1	.	CASSLGGKSYNEQFF	TGTGCCAGCAGCTTGGGAGGTAAATCCTACAATGAGCAGTTCTTC
.	TRBV2	TRBJ1-4	.	CASSGDLEEKLFF	TGTGCCAGCAGTGGAGATTTGGAGGAAAAACTGTTTTTT
.	TRBV27	TRBJ1-4	.	CASSLSRVGSEKLFF	TGTGCCAGCAGTTTATCGCGGGTTGGGAGTGAAAAACTGTTTTTT
.	TRBV11-3	TRBJ2-7	.	CASSLQQGKGYEQYF	TGTGCCAGCAGCTTACAACAGGGAAAAGGGTACGAGCAGTACTTC
.	TRBV7-2	TRBJ1-1	TRBD1	CASSLVTGQGTEAFF	TGTGCCAGCAGCTTAGTGACAGGGCAGGGCACTGAAGCTTTCTTT
.	TRBV27	TRBJ2-7	.	CASRRGGEQYF	TGTGCCAGCCGACGGGGAGGCGAGCAGTACTTC
.	TRBV27	TRBJ1-6	.	CASSPTVPLSSYNSPLHF	TGTGCCAGCAGTCCGACAGTTCCTCTTAGCTCCTATAATTCACCCCTCCACTTT
.	TRBV5-6	TRBJ2-1	.	CASSLASGGKFF	TGTGCCAGCAGCTTGGCAAGTGGGGGAAAGTTCTTC